Listed here are 28 T cell receptor beta chains from one sample, sequenced in a study of chemoradiotherapy in HPV16-positive cancers. Sequencing used immunoSEQ multiplex PCR; TCRdb keeps in-frame clones, though not all of them. Of 2,500 to 4,000 clones listed, about 80% are singletons. The material was tumor tissue, obtained from a patient who underwent chemoradiotherapy. These receptors all stem from a human donor with HPV-associated anogenital cancer.

About this clone: One junction end does not reproduce the germline sequence, and a read error may be involved. J is TRBJ2-7 and V is TRBV7-7; TRBD2 matches 12 bases. The CDR3 runs to 14 residues. The V gene's germline CDR1 is SSHAT and CDR2 FNYEAQ (reference sequence). The CDR3 nucleotides are TGTGCTAGCAGCCATGGGACTAGCGGGTACGAGCAGTACTTC. Its protein is CASSHGTSGYEQYF.

This clone has just one count. The chain employs TRBV5-1 and TRBJ2-1; TRBD1 matches at 7 bases. CDR1 and CDR2 (germline): SGHRS, YFSETQ. V dropped 8 bases and J dropped 8; count of bases not matched to a gene: 19. This CDR3 spans 16 amino acids. The CDR3 DNA reads as TGCGCCAGACAACGTCGAGGGGGCGAATTTGCCCATGAGCAGTTCTTC. Translating it yields CARQRRGGEFAHEQFF.

Note on this clone: This sample also contains other DNA sequences that code for the same CDR3. V and J are TRBV6-5 and TRBJ2-1; D gene unclear. V was shortened by 6 bases and J by 4 bases, with 13 bases between the two germline ends. CDR3 size: 14 residues. Germline V gives CDR1 MNHEY, CDR2 SVGAGI. CDR3 region: CASSYRTGYNEQFF. In nucleotides, the CDR3 is TGTGCCAGCAGCTATCGGACGGGTTACAATGAGCAGTTCTTC.

This clone showed up just a few times. The chain combines TRBV2 with TRBJ1-1; weak D call: TRBD1 (6 bases). V lost 4 bases and J 6 bases, leaving 9 bases between the germline ends. This CDR3 is 12 amino acids long. Germline V gives CDR1 SNHLY, CDR2 FYNNEI. The chain's CDR3 is CASSGQDSEAFF. The DNA for the CDR3 is TGTGCCAGCAGTGGACAGGATTCTGAAGCTTTCTTT.

The CDR3: CASSFGTSGAYEQYF. DNA of the CDR3: TGTGCCAGCAGCTTCGGGACTAGCGGGGCCTACGAGCAGTACTTC. This chain links TRBV5-6 with TRBJ2-7; TRBD2 matches 13 bases. Trimming removed 2 bases from V and 2 bases from J; junction bases left unmatched: 1. Per the germline V gene, CDR1 is SGHDT and CDR2 is YYEEEE. This CDR3 has 15 amino acids.

This sequence joins TRBV9 and TRBJ2-7, with TRBD1 matching 7 bases. The trim removed 2 bases at V and 0 bases at J, leaving 2 bases unmatched. The CDR3 loop spans 14 amino acids. Germline CDR1 is SGDLS and CDR2 is YYNGEE. CDR3 amino acids: CASSVTGASYEQYF. The CDR3 DNA reads as TGTGCCAGCAGCGTTACAGGGGCCTCCTACGAGCAGTACTTC.

The table lists this clone with a count of one. CDR3 sequence reads: CASTTFLAGTGELFF. The CDR3 DNA sequence: TGTGCCAGCACCACCTTTCTAGCGGGGACCGGGGAGCTGTTTTTT. This chain links TRBV7-2 with TRBJ2-2, with TRBD2 matching 9 bases. The CDR3 is 15 amino acids. The V gene end was trimmed by 7 bases and the J gene end by 5 bases; junction bases not matched to a gene: 8. Germline V gene lookup returns CDR1 SGHTA and CDR2 FQGNSA.

The chain has TRBV19 and TRBJ1-1; tentative D call: TRBD1 (5 bases). The germline V gene encodes CDR1 LNHDA and CDR2 SQIVND (reference sequence). The CDR3 runs to 14 residues. V was shortened by 6 bases and J by 1 base, with 12 bases between the two germline ends. CDR3 bases: TGTGCCAGTAGCCCCCCCACAGGGAACACTGAAGCTTTCTTT. Protein sequence: CASSPPTGNTEAFF.

Only one count was recorded for this clone. Here the CDR3 DNA reads TGCGCCAGCAGCTCCCTGTCTAGTCAGTGGATCCCAGATACGCAGTATTTT. Its translation is CASSSLSSQWIPDTQYF. V is TRBV5-1 and J is TRBJ2-3; D gene ambiguous. Germline CDR1 SGHRS, CDR2 YFSETQ. The CDR3 runs 17 residues. Deletions cut 3 bases from V and 4 bases from J, with 21 bases between. Based on the CDR3 plus reference TRBV5-1 and TRBJ2-3, the full variable domain is KAGVTQTPRYLIKTRGQQVTLSCSPISGHRSVSWYQQTPGQGLQFLFEYFSETQRNKGNFPGRFSGRQFSNSRSEMNVSTLELGDSALYLCASSSLSSQWIPDTQYFGPGTRLTVL.

The chain couples TRBV4-1 to TRBJ2-1; possibly TRBD1 for D (5 bases). In germline, CDR1 is MGHRA, CDR2 YSYEKL. This CDR3 region has 18 residues. With 4 bases removed from V and 6 bases from J, the gap between germline ends came to 25 bases. The CDR3 DNA is TGCGCCAGCAGCCGAGTACAGGAATTGGTGTCAGGCCGCAATGAGCAGTTCTTC. Translating gives CASSRVQELVSGRNEQFF.

This chain connects TRBV19 to TRBJ2-6; 10 bases align to TRBD1. V shed 5 bases and J 2 bases; nucleotides not matched to a gene: 3. Germline V lookup: CDR1 LNHDA, CDR2 SQIVND (reference sequence). The CDR3 length is 16 residues. CDR3 loop: CASSPGQGTGANVLTF. CDR3 nucleotides: TGTGCCAGTAGTCCGGGACAGGGGACTGGGGCCAACGTCCTGACTTTC.

This chain links TRBV10-2 with TRBJ2-1; D uncertain. The CDR3 is 14 residues long. The V end was cut by 5 bases, the J end by 1 base, with 9 bases between. Germline V gives CDR1 WSHSY, CDR2 SAAADI. The CDR3: CASSPAGSYNEQFF. The CDR3 region has the DNA TGCGCCAGCAGTCCCGCAGGTTCCTACAATGAGCAGTTCTTC.

The V call is TRBV20-1, the J call TRBJ2-7; no definite D call. The germline CDR1 and CDR2 sequences are DFQATT and SNEGSKA (reference sequence). The CDR3 contains 8 residues. The DNA of the CDR3 is TGCACCCACAACGAGCAGTACTTC. It yields the protein CTHNEQYF.

This sequence joins TRBV28 and TRBJ1-5; weak D call: TRBD1 (6 bases). The V end was cut by 5 bases, the J end by 4 bases, with 15 bases between. The CDR3 is 15 amino acids. Germline loops: CDR1 MDHEN, CDR2 SYDVKM. The CDR3 DNA reads as TGTGCCAGCAGTGGGCCTGACAGGTCAAATCAGCCCCAGCATTTT. As protein: CASSGPDRSNQPQHF. The whole variable domain, filled in from reference TRBV28 and TRBJ1-5, reads DVKVTQSSRYLVKRTGEKVFLECVQDMDHENMFWYRQDPGLGLRLIYFSYDVKMKEKGDIPEGYSVSREKKERFSLILESASTNQTSMYLCASSGPDRSNQPQHFGDGTRLSIL.

The chain uses TRBV6-5 and TRBJ2-7; 11 nucleotides agree with TRBD2. V lost 5 bases to trimming and J lost 6 bases; unmatched junction nucleotides: 9. The length of the CDR3 is 15 residues. Germline V gene data show CDR1 as MNHEY and CDR2 as SVGAGI. This CDR3 reads CASSPLAGAASEQYF. The CDR3 bases are TGTGCCAGCAGTCCACTAGCGGGGGCGGCGTCCGAGCAGTACTTC.

This clone was detected a few times. The chain joins TRBV5-1 to TRBJ1-1; no clear D gene. The CDR3 is 14 amino acids. Germline CDR1 is SGHRS and CDR2 is YFSETQ. The V gene lost 2 bases and the J gene lost 1 base, with 9 bases spanning the gap. The CDR3 sequence: CASSFSPENTEAFF. CDR3 nucleotide sequence: TGCGCCAGCAGCTTTTCGCCGGAGAACACTGAAGCTTTCTTT.

This rearrangement joins TRBV2 to TRBJ2-7; 11 positions agree with TRBD2. The CDR3 loop spans 14 amino acids. In germline, CDR1 is SNHLY, CDR2 FYNNEI. Germline trimming cut 3 bases from V and 3 bases from J; bases unmatched to any gene: 1. The chain's CDR3 is CASSETSGIYEQYF. In DNA form, the CDR3 reads TGTGCCAGCAGTGAGACTAGCGGGATCTACGAGCAGTACTTC.

The rearrangement joins TRBV19 to TRBJ1-4; possibly TRBD1 for D (5 bases). The CDR3 runs to 14 residues. CDR1 is LNHDA and CDR2 is SQIVND in the germline V gene (reference sequence). Trimming removed 7 bases from V and 5 bases from J, with 14 bases in between. This CDR3 is CASKSRDVNEKLFF. The CDR3 bases are TGTGCCAGTAAGTCCCGGGACGTGAATGAAAAACTGTTTTTT.

This chain uses TRBV5-4 with TRBJ1-3; 9 bases are a match to TRBD1. The CDR3 contains 13 residues. Germline assignment: CDR1 SGHNT and CDR2 YYREEE (reference sequence). V shed 7 bases and J 4 bases; nucleotides not matched to a gene: 3. The CDR3 coding sequence is TGTGCCAGCGGGGACAGGGACGGAAACACCATATATTTT. Protein product: CASGDRDGNTIYF.

The rearrangement links TRBV14 to TRBJ2-1; D possibly corresponds to TRBD1 (5 bases). V lost 0 bases and J 12 bases, leaving 15 bases between the germline ends. Germline V gene lookup returns CDR1 SGHDN and CDR2 FVKESK. The CDR3 has 14 residues. The CDR3 is CASSQDGRGGRQFF. The CDR3 DNA sequence: TGTGCCAGCAGCCAAGACGGTAGGGGTGGGCGGCAGTTCTTC.

This chain uses TRBV19 with TRBJ1-2, with D unresolved. V lost 2 bases and J 0 bases, leaving 7 bases between the germline ends. From germline, CDR1 is LNHDA and CDR2 SQIVND (reference sequence). CDR3 size: 14 residues. Here the CDR3 DNA reads TGTGCCAGTAGTATACAGCTCACTAACTATGGCTACACCTTC. Encoded protein: CASSIQLTNYGYTF. Full variable domain (rest looked up from reference TRBV19 and TRBJ1-2): DGGITQSPKYLFRKEGQNVTLSCEQNLNHDAMYWYRQDPGQGLRLIYYSQIVNDFQKGDIAEGYSVSREKKESFPLTVTSAQKNPTAFYLCASSIQLTNYGYTFGSGTRLTVV.

This clone is a singleton in its sample. V is TRBV19 and J is TRBJ2-1, with 11 bases fitting TRBD2. Germline V gene lookup returns CDR1 LNHDA and CDR2 SQIVND (reference sequence). The CDR3 is 14 amino acids. With V trimmed by 6 bases and J by 6 bases, 4 bases remained unmatched. CDR3 nucleotide sequence: TGTGCCAGTAGGGCTAGCGGGAGGCTCAATGAGCAGTTCTTC. It translates to CASRASGRLNEQFF.

CDR3 protein: CASSYSWDFYEQYF. The CDR3 DNA sequence: TGTGCCAGCAGTTACTCGTGGGACTTCTACGAGCAGTACTTC. The chain joins TRBV6-5 to TRBJ2-7, with D possibly TRBD2 on 6 matching bases. V lost 0 bases, J lost 3 bases, and 9 bases lay in between. This CDR3 region has 14 residues. The germline V gene encodes CDR1 MNHEY and CDR2 SVGAGI.

The chain combines TRBV4-2 with TRBJ2-2, with TRBD1 as a possible D gene (6 bases). Trimming removed 4 bases from V and 2 bases from J, with 11 bases in between. CDR3 length: 15 amino acids. Germline loops: CDR1 LGHNA, CDR2 YNFKEQ. The CDR3 reads CASSRGQFNTGELFF. CDR3 nucleotide sequence: TGTGCCAGCAGCCGTGGACAGTTTAACACCGGGGAGCTGTTTTTT.

The chain couples TRBV27 to TRBJ2-5; D not certain. Germline CDR1 and CDR2: MNHEY and SMNVEV (reference sequence). The CDR3 sequence is 13 residues long. Between the trimmed V and J ends, which lost 9 bases and 7 bases, there was a span of 18 bases. CDR3 DNA: TGTGCCAGGGAAAGAGGAGTCCGGAGGACCCAGTACTTC. It codes for CARERGVRRTQYF.

This clone ranks as large (0.1 to 1%). The chain couples TRBV11-2 to TRBJ1-1; D might be TRBD1 (6 bases). The CDR3 length is 16 residues. Deletions cut 4 bases from V and 2 bases from J, with 17 bases between. Looked up from germline, CDR1 is SGHAT and CDR2 is FQNNGV. CDR3 coding DNA: TGTGCCAGCAGCTCCCAAAGGGGGATGGGTAACACTGAAGCTTTCTTT. It translates to CASSSQRGMGNTEAFF.

The chain couples TRBV19 to TRBJ1-5; D ambiguous. The germline V gene has CDR1 LNHDA and CDR2 SQIVND (reference sequence). The CDR3 consists of 14 residues. Trimming stripped 8 bases from V and 10 bases from J, with 21 bases between. CDR3 region: CASSSSSGRGPQHF. CDR3 coding DNA: TGTGCCAGTTCTTCCTCCTCTGGGCGGGGACCCCAGCATTTT.

The chain has TRBV5-1 and TRBJ2-3; no definite D call. V dropped 4 bases and J dropped 0 bases, with 9 bases sitting between them. CDR3 length: 14 amino acids. Germline values: CDR1 SGHRS, CDR2 YFSETQ. DNA of the CDR3: TGCGCCAGCAGCCCGGTGGGGAGCACAGATACGCAGTATTTT. This encodes CASSPVGSTDTQYF.